This T cell receptor (beta chain) derives from a study of cytomegalovirus exposure and HLA in healthy donors. The study, taken as a whole, reports: In an earlier analysis, productive rearrangement rates for most beta V segments clustered near 87% or 30%. It was only CMV serostatus that was available as immune exposure information.

A word on this clone: Its antigen is unidentified.

A multiplex PCR was run with 60 Vbeta primers and 13 Jbeta primers. Only in-frame clones appear in the TCRdb table, and some are missing; sequencing was by immunoSEQ multiplex PCR. The sample lists 63,000 or so clones, roughly four fifths seen once, with roughly 7.4% in the top ten. The TCR was taken from a woman younger than 45 in good health and CMV-seropositive. Sequenced sample: PBMCs.

CDR3 sequence: CAISEEGYGGNHNEQFF. The CDR3 DNA reads as TGTGCCATCAGTGAAGAAGGCTACGGCGGGAACCACAATGAGCAGTTCTTC. V usage is TRBV10-3 and J usage is TRBJ2-1; D possibly corresponds to TRBD2 (6 bases). Germline V lookup: CDR1 ENHRY, CDR2 SYGVKD. This CDR3 is built from 17 residues. V dropped 3 bases and J dropped 5 bases, with 20 bases sitting between them.